These 30 T cell receptor beta chains originate from one sample sequenced in a study of T cell responses to AZD1222 COVID-19 vaccine. Sequencing used immunoSEQ multiplex PCR; TCRdb keeps in-frame clones, though not all of them. Of some 150,000 clones listed, approximately 90% are singletons. The material was peripheral blood, obtained on day 0 of AZD1222 vaccination. The receptors were sampled from an adult in good health.

The chain joins TRBV28 to TRBJ1-5; the D gene is possibly TRBD1 (6 bases). Trimming removed 11 bases at V and 1 base at J, with 21 bases between. The CDR3 is 16 amino acids. From germline, CDR1 is MDHEN and CDR2 SYDVKM. In DNA form, the CDR3 reads TGTGCCTCCTGGGGCCCCAGGGGTCAAAGCAATCAGCCCCAGCATTTT. This translates into CASWGPRGQSNQPQHF.

The chain recombines TRBV7-2 with TRBJ2-7; a possible D gene is TRBD1 (5 bases). This CDR3 region has 14 residues. CDR1 is SGHTA, CDR2 FQGNSA, per germline. V lost 5 bases to trimming and J lost 0 bases, with 11 bases between them. In DNA, the CDR3 is TGTGCCAGCAGCCAAGGACACCTCTCCTACGAGCAGTACTTC. This encodes CASSQGHLSYEQYF.

Turning to this clone: The same CDR3 also results from other DNA sequences found in this sample. This chain connects TRBV14 to TRBJ2-5; D uncertain. The length of the CDR3 is 15 residues. V dropped 2 bases and J dropped 2 bases, with 12 bases sitting between them. Germline loops: CDR1 SGHDN, CDR2 FVKESK. The CDR3 bases are TGTGCCAGCAGCCAATATTCGGCGTTTCAAGAGACCCAGTACTTC. It translates to CASSQYSAFQETQYF. The whole variable domain, filled in from reference TRBV14 and TRBJ2-5, reads EAGVTQFPSHSVIEKGQTVTLRCDPISGHDNLYWYRRVMGKEIKFLLHFVKESKQDESGMPNNRFLAERTGGTYSTLKVQPAELEDSGVYFCASSQYSAFQETQYFGPGTRLLVL.

This clone has a handful of counts. The chain uses TRBV4-3 and TRBJ1-2, with 7 bases matching TRBD1. The trim removed 5 bases at V and 2 bases at J, leaving 8 bases unmatched. Germline V gene lookup returns CDR1 LGHNA and CDR2 YSLEER. The CDR3 has 15 amino acids. The CDR3 sequence is CASSKSEGGNYGYTF. The CDR3 nucleotides are TGCGCCAGCAGCAAGTCAGAAGGGGGCAACTATGGCTACACCTTC.

The chain has TRBV28 and TRBJ1-1; 8 bases are shared with TRBD1. The CDR3 runs to 15 residues. Germline assignment: CDR1 MDHEN and CDR2 SYDVKM. Trimming removed 4 bases from V and 5 bases from J; junction bases left unmatched: 9. CDR3 sequence reads: CASSSQGEGKTEAFF. The CDR3 nucleotides read TGTGCCAGCAGTTCACAGGGGGAAGGGAAGACTGAAGCTTTCTTT.

V usage is TRBV10-3 and J usage is TRBJ1-6; 10 bases align to TRBD1. The trim removed 7 bases at V and 7 bases at J, leaving 1 base unmatched. Germline CDR1 ENHRY, CDR2 SYGVKD. This CDR3 comprises 13 residues. The CDR3 loop is CAIKGQGNSPLHF. CDR3 coding DNA: TGTGCCATCAAGGGACAGGGGAATTCACCCCTCCACTTT.

V and J are TRBV4-2 and TRBJ1-5, with no clear D. Germline V gene data show CDR1 as LGHNA and CDR2 as YNFKEQ. The CDR3 spans 14 residues. Trimming left V 0 bases short and J 7 bases short, with 10 bases between. This chain's CDR3 is CASSQDGKSQPQHF. CDR3 bases: TGTGCCAGCAGCCAAGACGGGAAGAGCCAGCCCCAGCATTTT.

This clone was recorded once. The chain carries TRBV19 and TRBJ1-2; the match to TRBD1 covers 10 bases. This CDR3 comprises 14 residues. The trim removed 5 bases at V and 8 bases at J, leaving 8 bases unmatched. Germline CDR1 LNHDA, CDR2 SQIVND (reference sequence). CDR3 DNA: TGTGCCAGTAGTCCGGGACAGGGGTTTGCCGGCTACACCTTC. Translating it yields CASSPGQGFAGYTF.

This chain joins TRBV28 and TRBJ2-2; a weak D match, TRBD2 (6 bases). Germline-derived CDR1 and CDR2 are MDHEN and SYDVKM. Trimming left V 6 bases short and J 2 bases short, with 13 bases between. The CDR3 sequence is 15 residues long. CDR3 region: CASSPSRGNTGELFF. The CDR3 region has the DNA TGTGCCAGCAGCCCCTCGCGGGGAAACACCGGGGAGCTGTTTTTT.

This chain connects TRBV11-3 to TRBJ2-1; unclear D gene. Trimming shortened V by 6 bases and J by 0 bases, and 6 bases separated the two germline ends. Per germline, CDR1 SGHNT and CDR2 YENEEA. This CDR3 is built from 13 residues. CDR3 DNA: TGTGCCAGCAGTGCCAGCTCCTACAATGAGCAGTTCTTC. This encodes CASSASSYNEQFF.

The chain has TRBV19 and TRBJ1-2; unclear D gene. V was shortened by 3 bases and J by 5 bases, with 13 bases between the two germline ends. The CDR3 totals 14 residues. Germline lookup yields CDR1 LNHDA and CDR2 SQIVND (reference sequence). The CDR3 bases are TGTGCCAGTAGTATGCTGGATTTGGGGTATGGCTACACCTTC. It encodes CASSMLDLGYGYTF. The full variable domain, rest sourced from reference TRBV19 and TRBJ1-2, is DGGITQSPKYLFRKEGQNVTLSCEQNLNHDAMYWYRQDPGQGLRLIYYSQIVNDFQKGDIAEGYSVSREKKESFPLTVTSAQKNPTAFYLCASSMLDLGYGYTFGSGTRLTVV.

This clone was recorded only once. The chain links TRBV30 to TRBJ1-1; 11 bases agree with TRBD1. The J segment lost 5 bases and the V segment lost 3 bases, leaving 5 bases of the junction unmatched. Germline CDR1 GTSNPN, CDR2 SVGIG (reference sequence). CDR3 size: 14 residues. This CDR3 reads CAWSVDRGLTEAFF. CDR3 nucleotide sequence: TGTGCCTGGAGCGTGGACAGGGGGCTAACTGAAGCTTTCTTT.

This rearrangement joins TRBV28 to TRBJ2-3; TRBD2 matches at 7 bases. CDR3 length: 15 residues. The V and J ends lost 5 bases and 6 bases, in that order; junction bases with no gene match: 11. Per germline, CDR1 MDHEN and CDR2 SYDVKM. The CDR3 bases are TGTGCCAGCAGTCTATCCCAGACTAGCTCGGATACGCAGTATTTT. Translated: CASSLSQTSSDTQYF.

This rearrangement joins TRBV28 to TRBJ1-3, with a tentative D call TRBD1 (5 bases). V was clipped by 5 bases and J by 4 bases, with 15 bases between them. This CDR3 is built from 15 residues. The germline V gene encodes CDR1 MDHEN and CDR2 SYDVKM. CDR3 in DNA: TGTGCCAGCAGTGCGGACAAACTCAGCGGAAACACCATATATTTT. Translation: CASSADKLSGNTIYF.

The chain has TRBV27 and TRBJ1-2, with a possible D match to TRBD1 (5 bases). V lost 8 bases to trimming and J lost 2 bases, with 15 bases between them. Germline CDR1 MNHEY, CDR2 SMNVEV (reference sequence). This CDR3 contains 14 residues. CDR3 DNA sequence: TGTGCCAGCTGCCCGGGGGGTTGGAACTATGGCTACACCTTC. It translates to CASCPGGWNYGYTF.

The chain joins TRBV19 to TRBJ1-5; D is possibly TRBD1 (5 bases). Germline loops: CDR1 LNHDA, CDR2 SQIVND (reference sequence). Trimming removed 0 bases at V and 6 bases at J, with 12 bases between. The CDR3 runs to 15 residues. The CDR3 spells CASSIDGAVSQPQHF. The CDR3 nucleotides are TGTGCCAGTAGTATAGATGGGGCAGTGAGTCAGCCCCAGCATTTT.

V usage is TRBV18 and J usage is TRBJ2-7, with D possibly being TRBD2 (5 bases). V was clipped by 5 bases and J by 0 bases, with 8 bases between them. Germline CDR1 is KGHSH and CDR2 is LQKENI. The CDR3 is 13 amino acids. CDR3 coding DNA: TGTGCCAGCTCAGCGACTATCTCCTACGAGCAGTACTTC. Protein product: CASSATISYEQYF.

V usage is TRBV12-5 and J usage is TRBJ2-7; D might be TRBD1 or TRBD2, each matching 5 bases. CDR3 length: 13 amino acids. Trimming stripped 10 bases from V and 3 bases from J, with 16 bases between. Germline CDR1 and CDR2: LGHNT and FRNRAP. DNA of the CDR3: TGTGCTACTTCTCGGGGCAGCTTCTACGAGCAGTACTTC. Residues: CATSRGSFYEQYF. Combining the CDR3 with reference TRBV12-5 and TRBJ2-7 gives the whole variable domain DARVTQTPRHKVTEMGQEVTMRCQPILGHNTVFWYRQTMMQGLELLAYFRNRAPLDDSGMPKDRFSAEMPDATLATLKIQPSEPRDSAVYFCATSRGSFYEQYFGPGTRLTVT.

CDR3 bases: TGTGCCAGCAGCTTAAGGAAGGAGAACACTGAAGCTTTCTTT. Translation gives CASSLRKENTEAFF. This chain joins TRBV7-3 and TRBJ1-1; D not certain. The ends were cut back, 1 base at V and 1 base at J, with 7 bases in the middle. This CDR3 contains 14 residues. Germline assignment: CDR1 SGHTA and CDR2 FQGTGA.

This sequence joins TRBV11-1 and TRBJ2-5; D not certain. V was pared by 2 bases and J by 7 bases, with 14 bases between. The V gene's germline CDR1 is SGHAT and CDR2 FQDESV (reference sequence). This CDR3 has 14 residues. DNA for the CDR3: TGTGCCAGCAGCTTATTTATGGGGTTTGTGACCCAGTACTTC. Amino acid sequence: CASSLFMGFVTQYF.

This sequence joins TRBV7-9 and TRBJ2-1; D is unclear. There are 14 residues in the CDR3. The germline CDR1 and CDR2 sequences are SEHNR and FQNEAQ (reference sequence). Trimming took 2 bases from V and 7 from J, leaving 12 bases between them. DNA for the CDR3: TGTGCCAGCAGCTTACGGGCCTCGTGGAATGAGCAGTTCTTC. This sequence encodes CASSLRASWNEQFF.

This clone was observed a few times. This sequence joins TRBV12-3 or TRBV12-4 and TRBJ1-5; D is ambiguous. The CDR3 sequence is 12 residues long. V lost 3 bases to trimming and J lost 7 bases, with 7 bases between them. The CDR3 region is CASSFTGQPQHF. CDR3 nucleotide sequence: TGTGCCAGCAGTTTTACTGGGCAGCCCCAGCATTTT.

The chain carries TRBV6-1 and TRBJ2-5, with D possibly called TRBD1 or TRBD2 (7 bases each). The V gene lost 2 bases and the J gene lost 2 bases, with 18 bases spanning the gap. This CDR3 has 17 residues. Germline CDR1 and CDR2: MNHNS and SASEGT. CDR3 protein: CASSERGRARGQETQYF. The CDR3 bases are TGTGCCAGCAGTGAACGGGGGAGGGCCAGGGGGCAAGAGACCCAGTACTTC.

J is TRBJ1-1 and V is TRBV21-1. TRBV21-1 has pseudogene status. The CDR3 loop spans 16 amino acids. Here the CDR3 reads CASSKRGVDLGTEAFF. DNA for the CDR3: TGTGCCAGCAGCAAAAGAGGGGTCGATCTGGGCACTGAAGCTTTCTTT.

This chain connects TRBV5-1 to TRBJ1-1, with D unresolved. The CDR3 extends over 15 amino acids. The ends were cut back, 4 bases at V and 4 bases at J, with 17 bases in the middle. Germline loops: CDR1 SGHRS, CDR2 YFSETQ. In nucleotides, the CDR3 is TGCGCCAGCAGCCCGCCGCCGTATACCAGCACTGAAGCTTTCTTT. Its protein is CASSPPPYTSTEAFF.

This clone was seen a few times. V is TRBV15 and J is TRBJ1-5; D remains unclear. The V gene lost 3 bases and the J gene lost 5 bases, with 11 bases spanning the gap. Germline loops: CDR1 LNHNV, CDR2 YYDKDF (reference sequence). This CDR3 is built from 14 residues. This CDR3 reads CATSSKAGDQPQHF. DNA for the CDR3: TGTGCCACCAGCAGTAAGGCAGGTGATCAGCCCCAGCATTTT.

The rearrangement links TRBV2 to TRBJ2-2; the D gene is possibly TRBD2 (5 bases). Germline values: CDR1 SNHLY, CDR2 FYNNEI. The V and J ends lost 5 bases and 3 bases respectively, with 19 bases between them. CDR3 length: 17 residues. DNA for the CDR3: TGTGCCAGCAGTCCCGGGGAGATAGTCGGACACACCGGGGAGCTGTTTTTT. Its protein is CASSPGEIVGHTGELFF.

DNA of the CDR3: TGTGCCAGCAGATACGTGAGCTCCTATAATTCACCCCTCCACTTT. Translated: CASRYVSSYNSPLHF. The chain is built from TRBV7-2 and TRBJ1-6, with unresolved D. The CDR3 is 15 amino acids. Germline V gene data show CDR1 as SGHTA and CDR2 as FQGNSA. The V end was cut by 6 bases, the J end by 0 bases, with 9 bases between.

The chain has TRBV27 and TRBJ2-1; 12 nucleotides agree with TRBD2. Losses at the gene ends were 5 bases for V and 3 bases for J; bases not matched to a gene: 11. The CDR3 runs 18 residues. Germline V gene lookup returns CDR1 MNHEY and CDR2 SMNVEV (reference sequence). Here the CDR3 reads CASSPTQLAGGYYNEQFF. CDR3 sequence (DNA): TGTGCCAGCAGTCCCACCCAACTAGCGGGAGGCTACTACAATGAGCAGTTCTTC.

J is TRBJ1-4 and V is TRBV28; D is unclear. Trimming took 4 bases from V and 3 from J, leaving 12 bases between them. This CDR3 spans 15 amino acids. CDR1 and CDR2 from the germline V gene are MDHEN and SYDVKM. The CDR3 bases are TGTGCCAGCAGTTCCCCCAGAGAGGCTAATGAAAAACTGTTTTTT. It specifies CASSSPREANEKLFF.